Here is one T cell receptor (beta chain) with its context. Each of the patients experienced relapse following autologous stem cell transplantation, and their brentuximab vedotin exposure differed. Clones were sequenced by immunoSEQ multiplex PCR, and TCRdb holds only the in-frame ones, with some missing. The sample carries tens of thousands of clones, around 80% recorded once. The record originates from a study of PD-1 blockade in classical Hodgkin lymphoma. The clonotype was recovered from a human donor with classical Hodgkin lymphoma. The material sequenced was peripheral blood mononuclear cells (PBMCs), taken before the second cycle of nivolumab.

CDR3 protein: CASSGRGSLPYEQYF. The CDR3 DNA reads TGCGCCAGCAGTGGTCGCGGGAGCCTTCCCTACGAGCAGTACTTC. The genes are TRBV10-2 and TRBJ2-7, with 7 bases lining up with TRBD2. Germline values: CDR1 WSHSY, CDR2 SAAADI. The V segment lost 4 bases and the J segment 2 bases; nucleotides outside the gene matches: 8. The CDR3 length is 15 residues.